The source of this T cell receptor beta chain is a study of cytomegalovirus exposure and HLA in healthy donors. Study-level points and caveats: TCR beta chains numbering 164 were designated cytomegalovirus-associated. By a later analysis, the bulk of CMV-associated TCR beta chains appeared HLA-restricted. Productive rates of about 87% or about 30% were seen for most TCR beta V segments in an earlier analysis. A link between a missense DCLRE1C variant and TCR beta V- and J-gene trimming emerged from a later analysis.

As for this clone: The antigen is unknown.

This CDR3 is 17 amino acids long. V lost 0 bases, J lost 7 bases, and 19 bases lay in between. Per the germline V gene, CDR1 is LGHNA and CDR2 is YSLEER. This PCR relied on a set of 60 Vbeta primers and 13 Jbeta primers. Clones were sequenced by immunoSEQ multiplex PCR, and TCRdb holds only the in-frame ones, with some missing. The sample includes 180,000 or so clones, approximately 83% of them seen just once. Sequenced: PBMCs. The TCR sequence derives from a boy aged 2 to 10 in good health and CMV-seronegative. This chain uses TRBV4-3 with TRBJ2-1; no definite D call. CDR3 amino acids: CASSQDEGTPSRNEQFF. For the CDR3, the DNA is TGCGCCAGCAGCCAAGATGAAGGCACCCCATCGAGGAATGAGCAGTTCTTC.